The 26 T cell receptor beta chains presented below share a single source sample, sequenced in a study of cytomegalovirus exposure and HLA in healthy donors. PCR was performed using 60 Vbeta and 13 Jbeta primers. The data were produced by immunoSEQ multiplex PCR, yet TCRdb's version contains in-frame clones alone and is incomplete. The table has approximately 180,000 clones, around 80% seen once; the top ten hold about 4.9%. The sequencing sample was made of PBMCs. The receptor source for this set is a man aged 18 to 35 in good health and CMV-seronegative.

This clone was detected only once. The chain is built from TRBV27 and TRBJ1-5; no firm D call. This CDR3 comprises 16 residues. Germline V gene lookup returns CDR1 MNHEY and CDR2 SMNVEV (reference sequence). The V end was cut by 0 bases, the J end by 3 bases, with 12 bases between. The CDR3 coding sequence is TGTGCCAGCAGTTTATCCGGGGTGGGTTTCAATCAGCCCCAGCATTTT. Translation: CASSLSGVGFNQPQHF.

This chain joins TRBV7-9 and TRBJ2-3; D may be TRBD1 (6 bases). Germline-derived CDR1 and CDR2 are SEHNR and FQNEAQ (reference sequence). Trimming took 6 bases from V and 3 from J, leaving 13 bases between them. The CDR3 length is 14 residues. As DNA, the CDR3 is TGTGCCAGCAGTCAACAGGGTACTACAGATACGCAGTATTTT. Residues: CASSQQGTTDTQYF.

The chain recombines TRBV5-1 with TRBJ2-5, with D perhaps TRBD1 (6 bases). CDR1 is SGHRS, CDR2 YFSETQ, per germline. This CDR3 spans 14 amino acids. V shed 2 bases and J shed 3 bases, with 11 bases lying between them. In nucleotides, the CDR3 is TGCGCCAGCAGCTTATGGCCAGGGGAAGAGACCCAGTACTTC. Translation: CASSLWPGEETQYF.

The chain couples TRBV28 to TRBJ2-1; possible D gene TRBD1, 5 bases. V lost 3 bases to trimming and J lost 7 bases, with 10 bases between them. CDR1 and CDR2 (germline): MDHEN, SYDVKM. The CDR3 has 13 residues. CDR3 bases: TGTGCCAGCAGTTTTGCAGGGTGGAATGAGCAGTTCTTC. This encodes CASSFAGWNEQFF.

The chain links TRBV5-1 to TRBJ1-1; TRBD1 might be the D (5 bases). Germline V gene sequence: CDR1 SGHRS, CDR2 YFSETQ. The CDR3 sequence is 15 residues long. V was trimmed by 3 bases and J by 4 bases, leaving 16 bases between them. The CDR3 DNA is TGCGCCAGCAGCTCCAGGGCAAGGTCGGTCACTGAAGCTTTCTTT. Translated, it gives CASSSRARSVTEAFF.

The chain carries TRBV19 and TRBJ2-7, with D maybe TRBD1 (5 bases). Germline lookup yields CDR1 LNHDA and CDR2 SQIVND (reference sequence). The V and J ends lost 4 bases and 1 base respectively, with 14 bases between them. The CDR3 length is 15 residues. This CDR3 reads CASSRVQGVSYEQYF. Here the CDR3 DNA reads TGTGCCAGTAGTAGAGTCCAGGGTGTATCCTACGAGCAGTACTTC.

The V and J genes are TRBV6-5 and TRBJ2-3; 9 nucleotides line up with TRBD2. Germline V lookup: CDR1 MNHEY, CDR2 SVGAGI. The length of the CDR3 is 15 residues. The junction had 6 bases not matched to a gene; V was cut back by 6 bases and J by 2 bases. CDR3 in amino acids: CASSSTSGLTDTQYF. The CDR3 DNA is TGTGCCAGCAGCTCGACTAGCGGACTCACAGATACGCAGTATTTT.

The chain employs TRBV5-1 and TRBJ2-7; D perhaps matches TRBD1 (5 bases). CDR1 SGHRS and CDR2 YFSETQ come from the germline V gene. The CDR3 loop spans 15 amino acids. V was trimmed by 7 bases and J by 0 bases, leaving 17 bases between them. Here the CDR3 DNA reads TGCGCCAGCGGGATTCACAGGTTCCCCTCCTACGAGCAGTACTTC. Encoded protein: CASGIHRFPSYEQYF.

The chain recombines TRBV18 with TRBJ2-2; D not resolved. Per the germline V gene, CDR1 is KGHSH and CDR2 is LQKENI. V dropped 0 bases and J dropped 9 bases, with 5 bases sitting between them. This CDR3 is built from 12 residues. The DNA for the CDR3 is TGTGCCAGCTCACCACCCTCCTGGGAGCTGTTTTTT. As protein: CASSPPSWELFF.

This chain uses TRBV25-1 with TRBJ1-2, with D possibly matching TRBD1 (5 bases). This CDR3 spans 15 amino acids. Germline V gene lookup returns CDR1 MGHDK and CDR2 SYGVNS. V was cut by 3 bases and J by 6 bases, with 17 bases left in between. The CDR3 protein is CASSERIGEVDGYTF. CDR3 nucleotide sequence: TGTGCCAGCAGTGAGAGGATAGGGGAAGTAGATGGCTACACCTTC.

The genes are TRBV11-2 and TRBJ2-1; 7 bases are a match to TRBD2. The V gene end was trimmed by 6 bases and the J gene end by 8 bases; junction bases not matched to a gene: 16. The CDR3 loop spans 16 amino acids. Germline assignment: CDR1 SGHAT and CDR2 FQNNGV. The CDR3 DNA is TGTGCCAGCAGTTCCCCTTGGCGGCGGGAGTTAGATGAGCAGTTCTTC. This codes for CASSSPWRRELDEQFF.

J is TRBJ1-1 and V is TRBV19; a possible D gene is TRBD1 (6 bases). This CDR3 is built from 13 residues. Trimming cost V 10 bases and J 1 base, with 13 bases left between them. The germline V gene has CDR1 LNHDA and CDR2 SQIVND (reference sequence). The CDR3 nucleotides are TGTGCCACCATGGACAGCTCGAACACTGAAGCTTTCTTT. It yields the protein CATMDSSNTEAFF.

The rearrangement links TRBV11-3 to TRBJ2-1; maybe TRBD1 (5 bases). There are 13 residues in the CDR3. Per the germline V gene, CDR1 is SGHNT and CDR2 is YENEEA. The V end was cut by 4 bases, the J end by 4 bases, with 8 bases between. The CDR3 nucleotides read TGTGCCAGCAGCTCACGACAGTACAATGAGCAGTTCTTC. Protein sequence: CASSSRQYNEQFF. The full variable domain, its missing parts supplied by reference TRBV11-3 and TRBJ2-1, is EAGVVQSPRYKIIEKKQPVAFWCNPISGHNTLYWYLQNLGQGPELLIRYENEEAVDDSQLPKDRFSAERLKGVDSTLKIQPAELGDSAVYLCASSSRQYNEQFFGPGTRLTVL.

The chain is built from TRBV7-2 and TRBJ2-1; 11 positions match TRBD2. The germline V gene has CDR1 SGHTA and CDR2 FQGNSA. Trimming at V came to 5 bases and at J to 1 base, leaving 1 base not matched to a gene. This CDR3 has 15 amino acids. The CDR3 protein is CASSRTSGSYNEQFF. DNA for the CDR3: TGTGCCAGCAGCCGGACTAGCGGGTCCTACAATGAGCAGTTCTTC.

This sequence joins TRBV29-1 and TRBJ2-1, with TRBD2 matching over 10 bases. Trimming cost V 4 bases and J 6 bases; bases outside gene matches: 3. The CDR3 loop spans 13 amino acids. CDR1 is SQVTM and CDR2 is ANQGSEA in the germline V gene. The CDR3, as DNA: TGCAGCGTTGCTCTAGCGGGAGTCAATGAGCAGTTCTTC. It translates to CSVALAGVNEQFF.

This chain's CDR3 is CASLGLSGELFF. For the CDR3, the DNA is TGTGCCAGCCTGGGACTCAGCGGGGAGCTGTTTTTT. The chain joins TRBV25-1 to TRBJ2-2, with D perhaps TRBD2 (6 bases). This CDR3 region has 12 residues. Trimming removed 8 bases from V and 7 bases from J, with 11 bases in between. Germline values: CDR1 MGHDK, CDR2 SYGVNS.

V gene TRBV28 combines with J gene TRBJ2-6; D call uncertain. Germline V lookup: CDR1 MDHEN, CDR2 SYDVKM. Trimming cost V 6 bases and J 4 bases, with 10 bases left between them. The CDR3 spans 14 residues. The CDR3 region is CASSELSGANVLTF. Written as DNA, the CDR3 is TGTGCCAGCAGCGAGCTTTCGGGGGCCAACGTCCTGACTTTC.

This clone turned up a few times. This chain links TRBV19 with TRBJ2-6; TRBD2 is a possible D gene (5 bases). CDR1 LNHDA and CDR2 SQIVND come from the germline V gene (reference sequence). The CDR3 is 18 amino acids. Trimming took 7 bases from V and 0 from J, leaving 19 bases between them. The DNA of the CDR3 is TGTGCCAGTACCTCCCCCCGGGGATCTCACTCTGGGGCCAACGTCCTGACTTTC. This translates into CASTSPRGSHSGANVLTF. Using reference TRBV19 and TRBJ2-6 for the parts outside the CDR3, the full variable domain is DGGITQSPKYLFRKEGQNVTLSCEQNLNHDAMYWYRQDPGQGLRLIYYSQIVNDFQKGDIAEGYSVSREKKESFPLTVTSAQKNPTAFYLCASTSPRGSHSGANVLTFGAGSRLTVL.

The rearrangement uses TRBV14 and TRBJ2-1; 12 nucleotides match TRBD2. This CDR3 is built from 19 residues. V lost 3 bases, J lost 0 bases, and 9 bases stayed unmatched. The germline V gene has CDR1 SGHDN and CDR2 FVKESK. CDR3 residues: CASSHHLAGGSSSYNEQFF. The CDR3, as DNA: TGTGCCAGCAGCCATCATCTAGCGGGGGGGTCGAGCTCCTACAATGAGCAGTTCTTC.

The V call is TRBV9, the J call TRBJ2-5; tentative D call: TRBD2 (6 bases). The J call is doubtful: the DNA matches TRBJ2-7 better. The CDR3 totals 16 residues. CDR1 and CDR2 from the germline V gene are SGDLS and YYNGEE. In nucleotides, the CDR3 is TGTGCCAGCAGCGAGGGGTCTAGTAGCGGCTCCTACGAGCAGTACTTC. This translates into CASSEGSSSGSYEQYF.

This clone is labeled medium-sized. The CDR3 sequence: CASSLQGEEETQYF. Here the CDR3 DNA reads TGTGCCAGCAGTTTACAGGGGGAAGAAGAGACCCAGTACTTC. The chain is built from TRBV6-5 and TRBJ2-5; 8 nucleotides match TRBD1. Germline V gene lookup returns CDR1 MNHEY and CDR2 SVGAGI. The CDR3 length is 14 residues. J gave up 3 bases and V 4 bases, and 4 bases lay outside the gene matches.

V is TRBV27 and J is TRBJ2-7, with D maybe TRBD1 (5 bases). CDR1 and CDR2 (germline): MNHEY, SMNVEV (reference sequence). This CDR3 comprises 14 residues. Trimming shortened V by 3 bases and J by 4 bases, and 13 bases separated the two germline ends. The CDR3 DNA sequence: TGTGCCAGCAGTTTCGGGCAGGGTGGGTACGAGCAGTACTTC. Encoded protein: CASSFGQGGYEQYF.

The chain links TRBV9 to TRBJ2-2; D is unclear. CDR3 length: 14 residues. The germline V gene encodes CDR1 SGDLS and CDR2 YYNGEE. The V end was cut by 6 bases, the J end by 5 bases, with 14 bases between. The CDR3 reads CASTDSFLTGELFF. CDR3 bases: TGTGCCAGCACCGATAGCTTTTTGACCGGGGAGCTGTTTTTT.

The chain carries TRBV7-9 and TRBJ1-2; TRBD1 matches 9 bases. J lost 2 bases, V lost 2 bases, and 6 bases had no gene match. The CDR3 is made up of 16 amino acids. Germline assignment: CDR1 SEHNR and CDR2 FQNEAQ (reference sequence). CDR3 sequence reads: CASSLSVTGGNYGYTF. CDR3 nucleotides: TGTGCCAGCAGCTTATCTGTCACAGGGGGCAACTATGGCTACACCTTC.

The J gene is TRBJ1-3, the V gene TRBV9; 7 nucleotides line up with TRBD1. V gave up 3 bases and J gave up 2 bases; unmatched junction bases: 5. The length of the CDR3 is 15 residues. Germline V gene sequence: CDR1 SGDLS, CDR2 YYNGEE. The CDR3 DNA reads TGTGCCAGCAGCGGCTCCGGGACAGCTGGAAACACCATATATTTT. It yields the protein CASSGSGTAGNTIYF.

This sequence joins TRBV7-6 and TRBJ2-7; a possible D gene is TRBD2 (5 bases). Trimming took 5 bases from V and 2 from J, leaving 10 bases between them. Germline V lookup: CDR1 SGHVS, CDR2 FNYEAQ. The CDR3 totals 13 residues. The CDR3 DNA sequence: TGTGCCAGCAGCCTCGGGGAAACCTACGAGCAGTACTTC. Its protein is CASSLGETYEQYF.